A selection of T cell receptor beta chains follows, all from one sample in a study of radiotherapy plus CTLA-4 blockade in lung cancer. Profiling relied on immunoSEQ multiplex PCR, and the TCRdb table lists in-frame clones only, not all of them. Counted here are 48,000 or so clones, roughly four fifths occurring once; the ten biggest clones make up around 5.1%. The sample consisted of peripheral blood, taken from a patient treated with radiotherapy plus ipilimumab. These receptors were collected from a human donor with non-small cell lung cancer whose response to radiotherapy plus ipilimumab could not be evaluated. Each CDR3 is given with its conserved first and last residue. Fields, in order: V gene, clone size, J gene, D gene, CDR3 DNA, CDR3 protein. A D gene is named only where the DNA matches it firmly. Not every row has a clone size; where given, it reads once, few, many or a size class.

v_call: TRBV12-5
clone_size: once
j_call: TRBJ1-2
d_call: NA
cdr3_nt: TGTGCTAGTGGTTTGGACAGGGTGGGCGGCTACACCTTC
cdr3_aa: CASGLDRVGGYTF

v_call: TRBV7-2
clone_size: NA
j_call: TRBJ1-1
d_call: TRBD1
cdr3_nt: TGTGCCAGCAGCTTAGTTGGTTGGGGACAGGGATATATGAACACTGAAGCTTTCTTT
cdr3_aa: CASSLVGWGQGYMNTEAFF

v_call: TRBV18
clone_size: NA
j_call: TRBJ2-1
d_call: TRBD1
cdr3_nt: TGTGCCAGCTCCGGACAGGGGGCAAGCTCCTACAATGAGCAGTTCTTC
cdr3_aa: CASSGQGASSYNEQFF

v_call: TRBV5-5
clone_size: NA
j_call: TRBJ2-7
d_call: TRBD1
cdr3_nt: TGTGCCAGCAGCTTGGATCTGGGACAGGGCGGCTACGAGCAGTACTTC
cdr3_aa: CASSLDLGQGGYEQYF

v_call: TRBV5-6
clone_size: NA
j_call: TRBJ1-1
d_call: TRBD1
cdr3_nt: TGTGCCAGCAGTTTCGGGACAGGGACGGGTGGCACTGAAGCTTTCTTT
cdr3_aa: CASSFGTGTGGTEAFF

v_call: TRBV2
clone_size: NA
j_call: TRBJ1-5
d_call: NA
cdr3_nt: TGTGCCAGCAGTGAATCTACAGTCTCCAATCAGCCCCAGCATTTT
cdr3_aa: CASSESTVSNQPQHF

v_call: TRBV7-2
clone_size: NA
j_call: TRBJ2-3
d_call: TRBD2
cdr3_nt: TGTGCCAGCAGCTTAGCGGGAGGGAGCACAGATACGCAGTATTTT
cdr3_aa: CASSLAGGSTDTQYF

v_call: TRBV4-3
clone_size: NA
j_call: TRBJ2-7
d_call: TRBD2
cdr3_nt: TGCGCCAGCAGCCAGAATACCGGGACTAGCGGGAGTTTCCACGAGCAGTACTTC
cdr3_aa: CASSQNTGTSGSFHEQYF

v_call: TRBV19
clone_size: NA
j_call: TRBJ2-4
d_call: NA
cdr3_nt: TGTGCCAGTAGTTGGGAGGAGGGTGGAAACATTCAGTACTTC
cdr3_aa: CASSWEEGGNIQYF

v_call: TRBV9
clone_size: NA
j_call: TRBJ1-2
d_call: NA
cdr3_nt: TGTGCCAGCAGCACAACAGGGCGCTATGGCTACACCTTC
cdr3_aa: CASSTTGRYGYTF

v_call: TRBV7-9
clone_size: few
j_call: TRBJ1-1
d_call: NA
cdr3_nt: TGTGCCAGCAGCTTACAGGGAGGAGACACTGAAGCTTTCTTT
cdr3_aa: CASSLQGGDTEAFF

v_call: TRBV19
clone_size: NA
j_call: TRBJ2-7
d_call: NA
cdr3_nt: TGTGCCAGTAGTACCCAGGGACGGGGGTTCTACGAGCAGTACTTC
cdr3_aa: CASSTQGRGFYEQYF

v_call: TRBV7-2
clone_size: NA
j_call: TRBJ1-1
d_call: NA
cdr3_nt: TGTGCCAGCAGCTTAACGTCCTCCTACAGGGCGGGGAACACTGAAGCTTTCTTT
cdr3_aa: CASSLTSSYRAGNTEAFF

v_call: TRBV4-3
clone_size: NA
j_call: TRBJ2-3
d_call: TRBD2
cdr3_nt: TGCGCCAGCAGCCAAGACCTAGCGGGACAAAACACAGATACGCAGTATTTT
cdr3_aa: CASSQDLAGQNTDTQYF

v_call: TRBV30
clone_size: once
j_call: TRBJ1-2
d_call: NA
cdr3_nt: TGTGCCTGGACGGGGGGGGCTGGCTATGGCTACACCTTC
cdr3_aa: CAWTGGAGYGYTF

v_call: TRBV27
clone_size: NA
j_call: TRBJ1-2
d_call: NA
cdr3_nt: TGTGCCAGCAGTCCGGAGCAGGGAAGGGGCGGCTACACCTTC
cdr3_aa: CASSPEQGRGGYTF

v_call: TRBV6-5
clone_size: once
j_call: TRBJ1-1
d_call: NA
cdr3_nt: TGTGCCAGCAGTTTATCTACGGTCGGCACTGAAGCTTTCTTT
cdr3_aa: CASSLSTVGTEAFF

v_call: TRBV7-2
clone_size: NA
j_call: TRBJ1-2
d_call: NA
cdr3_nt: TGTGCCAGCAGCTCTAGGGAGGGAAGGAATGGCTACACCTTC
cdr3_aa: CASSSREGRNGYTF

v_call: TRBV5-1
clone_size: NA
j_call: TRBJ2-1
d_call: TRBD1
cdr3_nt: TGCGCCAGCAGCGGACAGGGGGGGGGTATACAACCATACAATGAGCAGTTCTTC
cdr3_aa: CASSGQGGGIQPYNEQFF

v_call: TRBV19
clone_size: NA
j_call: TRBJ1-2
d_call: TRBD1
cdr3_nt: TGTGCCAGTAGTAGGGCGGCCCGACAGGGGAACTATGGCTACACCTTC
cdr3_aa: CASSRAARQGNYGYTF

v_call: TRBV7-2
clone_size: NA
j_call: TRBJ1-1
d_call: NA
cdr3_nt: TGTGCCAGCAGCTTATTGGGGAGTGGGAACACTGAAGCTTTCTTT
cdr3_aa: CASSLLGSGNTEAFF

v_call: TRBV6-6
clone_size: few
j_call: TRBJ2-7
d_call: NA
cdr3_nt: TGTGCCAGCGCGGGACAGTCCTACGAGCAGTACTTC
cdr3_aa: CASAGQSYEQYF

v_call: TRBV6-6
clone_size: once
j_call: TRBJ2-1
d_call: NA
cdr3_nt: TGTGCCAGCAGTTACCCGGGGATGTACAATGAGCAGTTCTTC
cdr3_aa: CASSYPGMYNEQFF

v_call: TRBV27
clone_size: NA
j_call: TRBJ2-5
d_call: TRBD1
cdr3_nt: TGTGCCAGCAATAAACGGCAGGGGGACATCGAGACCCAGTACTTC
cdr3_aa: CASNKRQGDIETQYF

v_call: TRBV7-2
clone_size: NA
j_call: TRBJ1-1
d_call: TRBD1
cdr3_nt: TGTGCCAGCAGCTCGGGGACAGGGGGCACCGTCAACACTGAAGCTTTCTTT
cdr3_aa: CASSSGTGGTVNTEAFF

v_call: TRBV18
clone_size: NA
j_call: TRBJ1-2
d_call: TRBD1
cdr3_nt: TGTGCCAGCTCACCAAAGACCCCGGGACAGGGCAGTTCCGATGGCTACACCTTC
cdr3_aa: CASSPKTPGQGSSDGYTF

v_call: TRBV6-5
clone_size: once
j_call: TRBJ1-5
d_call: TRBD1
cdr3_nt: TGTGCCAGTAGCCGGGGGACAGGGGGAAATCAGCCCCAGCATTTT
cdr3_aa: CASSRGTGGNQPQHF

v_call: TRBV30
clone_size: NA
j_call: TRBJ1-1
d_call: TRBD1
cdr3_nt: TGTGCCTGGAACCCAGGGGGCAACACTGAAGCTTTCTTT
cdr3_aa: CAWNPGGNTEAFF

v_call: TRBV11-2
clone_size: NA
j_call: TRBJ1-1
d_call: NA
cdr3_nt: TGTGCCAGCAGCCCCTCGGGAATTGAAGCTTTCTTT
cdr3_aa: CASSPSGIEAFF

v_call: TRBV2
clone_size: NA
j_call: TRBJ2-3
d_call: TRBD2
cdr3_nt: TGTGCCAGCAGTGAAGGACTAGCGGGAGGGCCCGTTTTCACAGATACGCAGTATTTT
cdr3_aa: CASSEGLAGGPVFTDTQYF

v_call: TRBV2
clone_size: NA
j_call: TRBJ2-2
d_call: TRBD2
cdr3_nt: TGTGCCAGCACCACTGATAGACTAGCGGGAGTGAACACCGGGGAGCTGTTTTTT
cdr3_aa: CASTTDRLAGVNTGELFF

v_call: TRBV19
clone_size: NA
j_call: TRBJ2-3
d_call: NA
cdr3_nt: TGTGCCAGTAGTATGCGGAGGTGGGGAGCAGATACGCAGTATTTT
cdr3_aa: CASSMRRWGADTQYF

v_call: TRBV2
clone_size: NA
j_call: TRBJ2-7
d_call: NA
cdr3_nt: TGTGCCAGCAGGATTGGCCCCTCCTACGAGCAGTACTTC
cdr3_aa: CASRIGPSYEQYF

v_call: TRBV9
clone_size: NA
j_call: TRBJ2-5
d_call: NA
cdr3_nt: TGTGCCAGCAGCGTAGCTACGGGGGTGAGGGAGACCCAGTACTTC
cdr3_aa: CASSVATGVRETQYF

v_call: TRBV4-1
clone_size: NA
j_call: TRBJ2-2
d_call: NA
cdr3_nt: TGCGCCAGCAGCCAAGATCCGGGTGCCACTTACACCGGGGAGCTGTTTTTT
cdr3_aa: CASSQDPGATYTGELFF

v_call: TRBV9
clone_size: NA
j_call: TRBJ1-1
d_call: NA
cdr3_nt: TGTGCCAGCAGCGTAGAAACGGGTTCGTTGAACACTGAAGCTTTCTTT
cdr3_aa: CASSVETGSLNTEAFF

v_call: TRBV9
clone_size: few
j_call: TRBJ2-7
d_call: NA
cdr3_nt: TGTGCCAGCAGCGGGGACATTCGAGGGAGCGAGCAGTACTTC
cdr3_aa: CASSGDIRGSEQYF

v_call: TRBV25-1
clone_size: NA
j_call: TRBJ1-2
d_call: NA
cdr3_nt: TGTGCCACTTATTCCGGGAGCTACACCTTC
cdr3_aa: CATYSGSYTF

v_call: TRBV5-7
clone_size: NA
j_call: TRBJ2-7
d_call: TRBD1
cdr3_nt: TGTGCCAGCAGCTGGCCCATGGGACAGGGTTCCGAGCAGTACTTC
cdr3_aa: CASSWPMGQGSEQYF

v_call: TRBV6-1
clone_size: NA
j_call: TRBJ1-5
d_call: NA
cdr3_nt: TGTGCCAGCAGTGAAGCTTCCGGGGGTGGGAATCAGCCCCAGCATTTT
cdr3_aa: CASSEASGGGNQPQHF

v_call: TRBV28
clone_size: NA
j_call: TRBJ2-4
d_call: TRBD1
cdr3_nt: TGTGCCAGCAGTCCAGGGGGCCATTTAGCCAAAAACATTCAGTACTTC
cdr3_aa: CASSPGGHLAKNIQYF

v_call: TRBV9
clone_size: NA
j_call: TRBJ1-3
d_call: NA
cdr3_nt: TGTGCCAGCAGCCTCCGACTGGGCTCTGGAAACACCATATATTTT
cdr3_aa: CASSLRLGSGNTIYF

v_call: TRBV7-7
clone_size: NA
j_call: TRBJ2-2
d_call: NA
cdr3_nt: TGTGCTAGCAGCCTAGGGGCGACCGGGGAGCTGTTTTTT
cdr3_aa: CASSLGATGELFF

v_call: TRBV28
clone_size: once
j_call: TRBJ2-5
d_call: NA
cdr3_nt: TGTGCCAGCAGTTTATTTGTGGGAGCAGAGACCCAGTACTTC
cdr3_aa: CASSLFVGAETQYF

v_call: TRBV28
clone_size: NA
j_call: TRBJ1-5
d_call: NA
cdr3_nt: TGTGCCAGCAGTTTTATGGGGGCAGCTAGCAATCAGCCCCAGCATTTT
cdr3_aa: CASSFMGAASNQPQHF

v_call: TRBV28
clone_size: NA
j_call: TRBJ2-1
d_call: NA
cdr3_nt: TGTGCCAGCAGTAACACCCGCCAACTAGCTGCCTACAATGAGCAGTTCTTC
cdr3_aa: CASSNTRQLAAYNEQFF

v_call: TRBV4-1
clone_size: NA
j_call: TRBJ1-4
d_call: NA
cdr3_nt: TGCGCCAGCAGCCTCCTAGTTCCGACCAATGAAAAACTGTTTTTT
cdr3_aa: CASSLLVPTNEKLFF

v_call: TRBV6-5
clone_size: NA
j_call: TRBJ2-1
d_call: TRBD1
cdr3_nt: TGTGCCAGCAAAGAGACAGGGTCATACAATGAGCAGTTCTTC
cdr3_aa: CASKETGSYNEQFF

v_call: TRBV19
clone_size: NA
j_call: TRBJ2-7
d_call: TRBD2
cdr3_nt: TGTGCCAGTAGGGGACGCTCTCGGGGGGACGAGCAGTACTTC
cdr3_aa: CASRGRSRGDEQYF